This T cell receptor (beta chain) was observed in a study of T cells in Graves' hyperthyroidism and ophthalmopathy. The germline CDR1 and CDR2 sequences are LNHNV and YYDKDF (reference sequence). The CDR3 length is 15 residues. V lost 0 bases and J lost 6, with 11 bases in between. The CDR3 regions of TCR beta were amplified from RNA transcripts. With the HTBI primer set, the TCR CDR3 went through a first round of RT-PCR. TCRdb re-called the multiplex PCR reads through MiXCR, storing one row per CDR3 protein. Of around 500,000 distinct CDR3 sequences listed, approximately 15% are singletons. This clonotype was recorded only once.

The V and J genes are TRBV15 and TRBJ1-4; D unclear. The clonotype originates from a woman aged 40 to 55 with Graves' hyperthyroidism. Sequencing was carried out using blood. Here the CDR3 DNA reads TGTGCCACCAGCAGAGAGAAGGCTACTTATGAAAAACTGTTTTTT. Protein product: CATSREKATYEKLFF.